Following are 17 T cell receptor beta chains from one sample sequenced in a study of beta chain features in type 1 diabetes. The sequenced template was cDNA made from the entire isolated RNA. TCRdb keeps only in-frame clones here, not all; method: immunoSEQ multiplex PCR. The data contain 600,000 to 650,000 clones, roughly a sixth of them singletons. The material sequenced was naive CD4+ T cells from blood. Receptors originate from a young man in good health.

In DNA, the CDR3 is TGTGCCAGCAGTTACAACGGGGCACTTAATTCACCCCTCCACTTT. Residues: CASSYNGALNSPLHF. The chain joins TRBV6-5 to TRBJ1-6; a possible D gene is TRBD1 (5 bases). This CDR3 has 15 residues. The germline V gene has CDR1 MNHEY and CDR2 SVGAGI. With 2 bases removed from V and 6 bases from J, the gap between germline ends came to 11 bases.

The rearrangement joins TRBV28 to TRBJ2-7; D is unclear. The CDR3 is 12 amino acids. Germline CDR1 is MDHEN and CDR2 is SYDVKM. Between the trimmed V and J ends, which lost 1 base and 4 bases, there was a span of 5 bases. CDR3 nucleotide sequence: TGTGCCAGCAGTTTATCGTTATACGAGCAGTACTTC. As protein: CASSLSLYEQYF.

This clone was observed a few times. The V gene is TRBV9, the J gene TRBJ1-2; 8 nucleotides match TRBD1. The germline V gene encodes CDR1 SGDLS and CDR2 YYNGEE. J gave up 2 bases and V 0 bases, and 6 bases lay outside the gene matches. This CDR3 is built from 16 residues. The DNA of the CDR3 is TGTGCCAGCAGCGTAGGGACAGGGCTAGGAAACTATGGCTACACCTTC. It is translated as CASSVGTGLGNYGYTF.

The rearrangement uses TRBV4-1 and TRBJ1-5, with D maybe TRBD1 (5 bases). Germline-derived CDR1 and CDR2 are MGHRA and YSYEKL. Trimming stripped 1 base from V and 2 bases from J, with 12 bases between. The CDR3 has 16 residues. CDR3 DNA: TGCGCCAGCAGCCAAGTGGGCAGGGCGGGCAATCAGCCCCAGCATTTT. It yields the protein CASSQVGRAGNQPQHF.

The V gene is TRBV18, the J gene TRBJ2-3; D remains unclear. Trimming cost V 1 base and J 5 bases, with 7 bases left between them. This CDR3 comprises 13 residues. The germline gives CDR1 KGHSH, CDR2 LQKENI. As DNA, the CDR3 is TGTGCCAGCTCACCACGAGAGGTAGATACGCAGTATTTT. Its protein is CASSPREVDTQYF.

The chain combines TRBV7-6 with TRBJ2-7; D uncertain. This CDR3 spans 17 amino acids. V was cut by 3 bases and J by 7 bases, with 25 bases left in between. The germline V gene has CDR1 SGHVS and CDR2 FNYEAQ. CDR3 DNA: TGTGCCAGCAGCTTGGACGCCGGGCCACGGACCATGGGGGAGCAGTACTTC. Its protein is CASSLDAGPRTMGEQYF.

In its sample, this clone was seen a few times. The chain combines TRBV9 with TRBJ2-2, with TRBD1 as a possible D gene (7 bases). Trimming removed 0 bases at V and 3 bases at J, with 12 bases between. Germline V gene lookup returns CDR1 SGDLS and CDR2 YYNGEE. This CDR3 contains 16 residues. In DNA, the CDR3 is TGTGCCAGCAGCGTAGTCGCAGGGGGGTACACCGGGGAGCTGTTTTTT. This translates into CASSVVAGGYTGELFF.

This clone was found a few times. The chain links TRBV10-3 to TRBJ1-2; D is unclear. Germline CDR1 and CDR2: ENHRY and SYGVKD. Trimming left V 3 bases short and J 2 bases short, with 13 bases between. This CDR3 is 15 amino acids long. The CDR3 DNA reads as TGTGCCATCAGTGAAGACGGAAATGTGAACTATGGCTACACCTTC. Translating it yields CAISEDGNVNYGYTF.

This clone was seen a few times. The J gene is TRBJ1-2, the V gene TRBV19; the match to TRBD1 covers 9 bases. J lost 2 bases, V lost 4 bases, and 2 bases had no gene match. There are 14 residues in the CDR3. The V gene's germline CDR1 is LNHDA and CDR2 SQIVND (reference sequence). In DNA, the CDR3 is TGTGCCAGTAGTAAGGACAGGGGAAACTATGGCTACACCTTC. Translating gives CASSKDRGNYGYTF.

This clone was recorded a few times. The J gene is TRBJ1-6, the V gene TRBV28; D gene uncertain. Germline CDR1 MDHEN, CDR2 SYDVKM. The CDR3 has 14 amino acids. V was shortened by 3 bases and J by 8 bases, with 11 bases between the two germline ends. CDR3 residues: CASSLSSGYSPLHF. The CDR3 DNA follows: TGTGCCAGCAGTTTGAGTTCGGGCTATTCACCCCTCCACTTT.

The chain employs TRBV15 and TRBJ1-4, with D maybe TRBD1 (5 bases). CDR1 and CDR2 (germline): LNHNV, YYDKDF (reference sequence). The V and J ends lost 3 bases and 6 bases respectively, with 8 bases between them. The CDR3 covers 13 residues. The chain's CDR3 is CATSRGTDEKLFF. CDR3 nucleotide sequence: TGTGCCACCAGCAGGGGGACGGATGAAAAACTGTTTTTT.

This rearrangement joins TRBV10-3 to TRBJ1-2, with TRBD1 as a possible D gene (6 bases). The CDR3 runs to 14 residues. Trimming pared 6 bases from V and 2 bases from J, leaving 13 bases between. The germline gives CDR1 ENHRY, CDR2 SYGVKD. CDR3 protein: CAISLLQGNYGYTF. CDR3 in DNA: TGTGCCATCAGCCTATTACAGGGCAACTATGGCTACACCTTC.

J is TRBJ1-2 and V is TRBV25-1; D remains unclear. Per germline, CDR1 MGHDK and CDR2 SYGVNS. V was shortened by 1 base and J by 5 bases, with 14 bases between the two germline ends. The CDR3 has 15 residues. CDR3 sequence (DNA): TGTGCCAGCAGTGAATCGGGCGGCAGAAATTATGGCTACACCTTC. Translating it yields CASSESGGRNYGYTF.

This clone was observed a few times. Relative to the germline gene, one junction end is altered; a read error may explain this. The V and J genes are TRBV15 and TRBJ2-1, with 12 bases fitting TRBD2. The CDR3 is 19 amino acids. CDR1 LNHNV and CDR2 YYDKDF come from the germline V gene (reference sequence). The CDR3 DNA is TGTGCCACCAGCGGAGACGGGACTAGCGGGTTAGTTGATTACAATGAGCAGTTCTTC. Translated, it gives CATSGDGTSGLVDYNEQFF. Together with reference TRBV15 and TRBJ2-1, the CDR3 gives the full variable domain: DAMVIQNPRYQVTQFGKPVTLSCSQTLNHNVMYWYQQKSSQAPKLLFHYYDKDFNNEADTPDNFQSRRPNTSFCFLDIRSPGLGDTAMYLCATSGDGTSGLVDYNEQFFGPGTRLTVL.

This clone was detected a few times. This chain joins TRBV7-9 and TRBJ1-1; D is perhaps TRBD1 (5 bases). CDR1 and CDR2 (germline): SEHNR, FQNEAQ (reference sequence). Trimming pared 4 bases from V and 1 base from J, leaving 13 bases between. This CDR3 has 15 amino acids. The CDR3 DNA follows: TGTGCCAGCAGCTACCAACAGGACGGGAACACTGAAGCTTTCTTT. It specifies CASSYQQDGNTEAFF.

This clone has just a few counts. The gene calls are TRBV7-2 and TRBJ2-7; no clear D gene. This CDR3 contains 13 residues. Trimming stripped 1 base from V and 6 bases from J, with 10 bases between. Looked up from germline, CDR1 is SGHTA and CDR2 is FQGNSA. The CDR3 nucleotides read TGTGCCAGCAGCTTAGAAAGTCTCTCCGAGCAGTACTTC. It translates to CASSLESLSEQYF.

For the CDR3, the DNA is TGCGCCAGCACCCCCTGGGGGACCGAGCGAGGCGGGGAGCTGTTTTTT. Translation gives CASTPWGTERGGELFF. This rearrangement joins TRBV5-1 to TRBJ2-2; tentatively, D is TRBD1 or TRBD2 (5 bases each). The CDR3 is 16 residues long. Germline V gives CDR1 SGHRS, CDR2 YFSETQ. V shed 6 bases and J shed 7 bases, with 22 bases lying between them.